The 24 T cell receptor beta chains in this list originate from one sample, sequenced in a study of blood T cell repertoires in COVID-19. Produced via immunoSEQ multiplex PCR; TCRdb's table is partial and in-frame only. This sample has some 300,000 clones; over 85% occur once, and the top ten carry roughly 2.8%. The sequencing sample was made of PBMCs or T cells enriched from blood (not recorded which). Receptor source: a woman between 50 and 59 years old who had been exposed to COVID-19.

This chain uses TRBV10-3 with TRBJ2-3; TRBD2 is a possible D gene (6 bases). Germline loops: CDR1 ENHRY, CDR2 SYGVKD. Trimming took 2 bases from V and 0 from J, leaving 15 bases between them. CDR3 length equals 17 residues. The CDR3 sequence: CAISEPGTFPSTDTQYF. CDR3 coding DNA: TGTGCCATCAGTGAGCCCGGGACTTTTCCTAGCACAGATACGCAGTATTTT.

CDR3 protein: CASSLDNTQYF. DNA of the CDR3: TGTGCCAGCAGTTTAGATAATACGCAGTATTTT. The genes are TRBV12-3 or TRBV12-4 and TRBJ2-3; no firm D call. V dropped 1 base and J dropped 7 bases, with 3 bases sitting between them. CDR3 length: 11 amino acids.

The genes are TRBV7-2 and TRBJ2-7; 9 bases match TRBD1. The CDR3 loop spans 15 amino acids. The V gene end was trimmed by 0 bases and the J gene end by 3 bases; junction bases not matched to a gene: 3. Per germline, CDR1 SGHTA and CDR2 FQGNSA. The CDR3 sequence is CASSLAGTGNYEQYF. In nucleotides, the CDR3 is TGTGCCAGCAGCTTAGCCGGGACAGGGAACTACGAGCAGTACTTC.

The J gene is TRBJ1-2, the V gene TRBV28; D gene ambiguous. V was trimmed by 4 bases and J by 2 bases, leaving 8 bases between them. Per germline, CDR1 MDHEN and CDR2 SYDVKM. The CDR3 sequence is 13 residues long. CDR3 DNA: TGTGCCAGCAGTTCCTACTTGAACTATGGCTACACCTTC. This encodes CASSSYLNYGYTF.

The chain recombines TRBV7-8 with TRBJ1-2, with D maybe TRBD1 (5 bases). Germline CDR1 is SGHVS and CDR2 is FQNEAQ. There are 14 residues in the CDR3. Trimming removed 5 bases at V and 1 base at J, with 11 bases between. The CDR3 loop reads CASSRDGHNYGYTF. The CDR3 bases are TGTGCCAGCAGCCGGGACGGACATAACTATGGCTACACCTTC. Complete variable domain (other parts from reference TRBV7-8 and TRBJ1-2): GAGVSQSPRYKVAKRGQDVALRCDPISGHVSLFWYQQALGQGPEFLTYFQNEAQLDKSGLPSDRFFAERPEGSVSTLKIQRTQQEDSAVYLCASSRDGHNYGYTFGSGTRLTVV.

This chain connects TRBV7-9 to TRBJ1-1; 7 nucleotides match TRBD1. J lost 4 bases, V lost 5 bases, and 7 bases had no gene match. CDR3 length: 14 amino acids. Germline values: CDR1 SEHNR, CDR2 FQNEAQ (reference sequence). CDR3 protein: CASSTRDRVTEAFF. CDR3 DNA: TGTGCCAGCAGCACCCGAGACAGGGTCACTGAAGCTTTCTTT.

The chain combines TRBV18 with TRBJ1-3; 9 bases fit TRBD1. With 1 base clipped from V and 8 bases from J, the junction kept 3 bases outside the gene matches. CDR1 and CDR2 from the germline V gene are KGHSH and LQKENI. The CDR3 runs to 14 residues. CDR3 bases: TGTGCCAGCTCACCACGGACAGGGGTGGACACCATATATTTT. Translated, it gives CASSPRTGVDTIYF.

This chain connects TRBV7-8 to TRBJ2-5, with 9 nucleotides matching TRBD1. V dropped 4 bases and J dropped 2; count of bases not matched to a gene: 2. Germline CDR1 and CDR2: SGHVS and FQNEAQ. The CDR3 loop spans 14 amino acids. Here the CDR3 reads CASSSGTGQETQYF. The CDR3 nucleotides read TGTGCCAGCAGCTCTGGGACAGGGCAAGAGACCCAGTACTTC.

This clone was picked up a small number of times. This chain links TRBV29-1 with TRBJ2-5, with 7 positions matching TRBD2. The CDR3 extends over 13 amino acids. Losses at the gene ends were 7 bases for V and 2 bases for J; bases not matched to a gene: 7. Germline V gene sequence: CDR1 SQVTM, CDR2 ANQGSEA. CDR3 coding DNA: TGCAGCGCAAGCGGACTAGAACAAGAGACCCAGTACTTC. This encodes CSASGLEQETQYF.

This rearrangement joins TRBV19 to TRBJ1-3; D ambiguous. Germline V gene data show CDR1 as LNHDA and CDR2 as SQIVND (reference sequence). Trimming removed 4 bases at V and 3 bases at J, with 7 bases between. The CDR3 covers 13 residues. The CDR3 protein is CASSSTVGNTIYF. CDR3 DNA sequence: TGTGCCAGTAGTAGTACGGTTGGAAACACCATATATTTT.

The rearrangement links TRBV5-1 to TRBJ2-3; D remains unclear. The CDR3 is made up of 13 amino acids. With 7 bases removed from V and 1 base from J, the gap between germline ends came to 10 bases. Germline lookup yields CDR1 SGHRS and CDR2 YFSETQ. CDR3 region: CASCQRGTDTQYF. CDR3 bases: TGCGCCAGCTGCCAGCGTGGCACAGATACGCAGTATTTT.

The CDR3 DNA reads TGTGCCAGCAGCTTAGGTAGCGGGGGCATCCAGGAGACCCAGTACTTC. It translates to CASSLGSGGIQETQYF. This sequence joins TRBV7-8 and TRBJ2-5, with 9 bases lining up with TRBD2. The CDR3 extends over 16 amino acids. Germline lookup yields CDR1 SGHVS and CDR2 FQNEAQ. The ends lost 1 base at V and 5 bases at J; junction bases unmatched: 8.

The V and J genes are TRBV30 and TRBJ1-5; TRBD1 agrees at 7 bases. After removal of 7 bases from V and 7 bases from J, the junction contained 13 bases not matched to a gene. CDR1 is GTSNPN, CDR2 SVGIG, per germline (reference sequence). The CDR3 loop spans 14 amino acids. In nucleotides, the CDR3 is TGTGCCTACCCCCGAGGGGGCAGGTCGCAGCCCCAGCATTTT. This codes for CAYPRGGRSQPQHF.

The chain carries TRBV6-5 and TRBJ2-5, with D possibly matching TRBD1 (6 bases). The CDR3 is 14 amino acids. Trimming took off 5 bases at V and 1 base at J, with 11 bases between the two ends. Germline values: CDR1 MNHEY, CDR2 SVGAGI. The CDR3 DNA sequence: TGTGCCAGCAGTCCCGGGACATTCCAAGAGACCCAGTACTTC. Translation: CASSPGTFQETQYF.

The J gene is TRBJ1-2, the V gene TRBV3-1 (or the pseudogene TRBV3-2); TRBD1 might be the D (6 bases). CDR3 length equals 17 residues. Germline CDR1 and CDR2: LGHDT and YNNKEL (reference sequence). V was trimmed by 3 bases and J by 0 bases, leaving 17 bases between them. The CDR3 protein is CASSQETGTGPNYGYTF. In nucleotides, the CDR3 is TGTGCCAGCAGCCAGGAAACAGGGACGGGGCCTAACTATGGCTACACCTTC.

The rearrangement links TRBV3-1 (or the pseudogene TRBV3-2) to TRBJ2-7; 12 nucleotides line up with TRBD2. This CDR3 spans 15 amino acids. Per germline, CDR1 LGHDT and CDR2 YNNKEL (reference sequence). V shed 5 bases and J 3 bases; nucleotides not matched to a gene: 5. Here the CDR3 reads CASSARTSGVYEQYF. The DNA for the CDR3 is TGTGCCAGCAGCGCAAGGACTAGCGGGGTCTACGAGCAGTACTTC.

The rearrangement links TRBV2 to TRBJ1-2; D is unresolved. CDR3 length: 12 amino acids. V was pared by 7 bases and J by 8 bases, with 14 bases between. The germline V gene encodes CDR1 SNHLY and CDR2 FYNNEI. The chain's CDR3 is CASTRSEGGYTF. CDR3 bases: TGTGCCAGCACCAGAAGTGAGGGCGGCTACACCTTC.

The J gene is TRBJ1-1, the V gene TRBV7-2, with TRBD1 as a possible D gene (5 bases). V dropped 2 bases and J dropped 1 base, with 8 bases sitting between them. The CDR3 spans 14 residues. Germline V CDR1 and CDR2: SGHTA, FQGNSA. The CDR3 DNA reads TGTGCCAGCAGCTTAACAGGCCAGAACACTGAAGCTTTCTTT. Its protein product is CASSLTGQNTEAFF.

This chain joins TRBV3-1 (or the pseudogene TRBV3-2) and TRBJ1-1, with 10 positions matching TRBD1. After removal of 6 bases from V and 5 bases from J, the junction contained 6 bases not matched to a gene. The germline V gene has CDR1 LGHDT and CDR2 YNNKEL (reference sequence). The CDR3 is made up of 14 amino acids. CDR3 loop: CASRPRDRGTEAFF. The CDR3 DNA is TGTGCCAGCAGACCCCGGGACAGGGGAACTGAAGCTTTCTTT.

The V and J genes are TRBV21-1 and TRBJ2-7; no check of the table's D call, TRBD2, against the DNA was made. TRBV21-1 is a documented pseudogene. The CDR3 length is 11 residues. CDR3 coding DNA: TGTGCCAGCAGCCTTCGTTACGAGCAGTACTTC. Translating it yields CASSLRYEQYF.

The rearrangement joins TRBV6-5 to TRBJ2-3, with D possibly being TRBD1 (6 bases). There are 15 residues in the CDR3. The V gene's germline CDR1 is MNHEY and CDR2 SVGAGI. With 6 bases removed from V and 3 bases from J, the gap between germline ends came to 16 bases. CDR3 bases: TGTGCCAGCAGCCCAACAGGGACGAGGACAGATACGCAGTATTTT. Translated, it gives CASSPTGTRTDTQYF.

The chain uses TRBV27 and TRBJ2-1; D uncertain. There are 13 residues in the CDR3. Germline V gene sequence: CDR1 MNHEY, CDR2 SMNVEV (reference sequence). Trimming pared 0 bases from V and 9 bases from J, leaving 9 bases between. The CDR3 DNA is TGTGCCAGCAGTTTATCTACGGTTAGTGAGCAGTTCTTC. This translates into CASSLSTVSEQFF.

The chain is built from TRBV5-4 and TRBJ2-3; 9 bases fit TRBD2. This CDR3 region has 15 residues. Trimming cost V 4 bases and J 4 bases; bases outside gene matches: 7. Germline-derived CDR1 and CDR2 are SGHNT and YYREEE (reference sequence). As DNA, the CDR3 is TGTGCCAGCAGCCCGGCACTAGCGGGCGCAGATACGCAGTATTTT. It encodes CASSPALAGADTQYF.

The CDR3 loop is CASSRPGLAGGSFTDTQYF. The DNA for the CDR3 is TGCGCCAGCAGCAGACCGGGACTAGCGGGGGGGAGTTTCACAGATACGCAGTATTTT. The rearrangement uses TRBV5-1 and TRBJ2-3, with 16 bases fitting TRBD2. This CDR3 is 19 amino acids long. The trim removed 4 bases at V and 2 bases at J, leaving 10 bases unmatched. Per germline, CDR1 SGHRS and CDR2 YFSETQ.